This section outlines one TCR beta chain sequence together with its context. The sample comes from a study of control samples from healthy donors and cancer patients. Measured with immunoSEQ multiplex PCR; TCRdb has only the in-frame clones, and not every one. The table records approximately 190,000 clones, 91% of them present only once. The germline V gene encodes CDR1 LGHNA and CDR2 YNFKEQ. The CDR3 loop spans 14 amino acids. V lost 0 bases and J lost 4, with 9 bases in between. V usage is TRBV4-2 and J usage is TRBJ1-2, with D hard to call. This TCR was recovered from a young man in good health. Sequenced: blood. CDR3 in amino acids: CASSQDSGVYGYTF. The CDR3, as DNA: TGTGCCAGCAGCCAAGATTCCGGGGTCTATGGCTACACCTTC.